A selection of T cell receptor beta chains follows, all from one sample in a study of a mutant IDH1 vaccine in newly diagnosed glioma. Here immunoSEQ multiplex PCR was the method, and the copy in TCRdb shows in-frame clones only, minus some. The sample contains around 130,000 clones, around 80% of which appear only once. These receptors have no identified antigens. Sample: PBMCs, taken from a glioma patient whose treatment included an IDH1 peptide vaccine. The origin of the receptors is a man between 35 and 55 years old with glioma. Each CDR3 is given with its conserved first and last residue. The order of the fields is J gene, V gene, D gene, CDR3 protein. D genes are given only for firm matches.

j_gene: TRBJ2-3; v_gene: TRBV5-6; d_gene: TRBD2; CDR3aa: CASSLVSGGVSTDTQYF
j_gene: TRBJ1-1; v_gene: TRBV19; d_gene: -; CDR3aa: CASTSDLGTEAFF
j_gene: TRBJ1-1; v_gene: TRBV7-9; d_gene: -; CDR3aa: CASSLQGLTEAFF
j_gene: TRBJ1-2; v_gene: TRBV6-1; d_gene: TRBD1; CDR3aa: CASRETGIYGYTF
j_gene: TRBJ2-7; v_gene: TRBV7-6; d_gene: TRBD2; CDR3aa: CASSPWGGKDYEQYF
j_gene: TRBJ1-4; v_gene: TRBV12-5; d_gene: TRBD1; CDR3aa: CASGLGQANEKLFF
j_gene: TRBJ1-5; v_gene: TRBV19; d_gene: -; CDR3aa: CASSIGARAYSNQPQHF
j_gene: TRBJ2-7; v_gene: TRBV28; d_gene: -; CDR3aa: CASRTGPYEQYF
j_gene: TRBJ1-1; v_gene: TRBV10-3; d_gene: TRBD1; CDR3aa: CAISLGQKNTEAFF
j_gene: TRBJ1-2; v_gene: TRBV7-8; d_gene: -; CDR3aa: CASSHGTPSGYTF
j_gene: TRBJ2-2; v_gene: TRBV28; d_gene: -; CDR3aa: CASSPGGELFF
j_gene: TRBJ1-1; v_gene: TRBV27; d_gene: -; CDR3aa: CASSLIGVNTEAFF
j_gene: TRBJ2-3; v_gene: TRBV4-3; d_gene: -; CDR3aa: CASALGASEVDTQYF
j_gene: TRBJ1-1; v_gene: TRBV7-2; d_gene: -; CDR3aa: CASSLAGVGRGLLNTEAFF
j_gene: TRBJ1-2; v_gene: TRBV28; d_gene: -; CDR3aa: CASSLYEEVRRYGYTF
j_gene: TRBJ2-7; v_gene: TRBV7-9; d_gene: TRBD1; CDR3aa: CASSLSGQGTPYEQYF
j_gene: TRBJ1-4; v_gene: TRBV2; d_gene: -; CDR3aa: CASSPRGTGNEKLFF
j_gene: TRBJ1-5; v_gene: TRBV7-2; d_gene: -; CDR3aa: CASSDFRDPNQPQHF
j_gene: TRBJ1-2; v_gene: TRBV5-6; d_gene: -; CDR3aa: CASSRPLSWDYGYTF
j_gene: TRBJ2-7; v_gene: TRBV7-8; d_gene: -; CDR3aa: CASSFHPGSSYEQYF
j_gene: TRBJ2-3; v_gene: TRBV19; d_gene: TRBD2; CDR3aa: CASSTTTSGRSTDTQYF
j_gene: TRBJ1-2; v_gene: TRBV30; d_gene: -; CDR3aa: CAWSLGRSEGGYTF
j_gene: TRBJ2-1; v_gene: TRBV19; d_gene: TRBD2; CDR3aa: CASQRLAGSSYNEQFF
j_gene: TRBJ1-4; v_gene: TRBV19; d_gene: -; CDR3aa: CASRLGSNNEKLFF
j_gene: TRBJ1-2; v_gene: TRBV7-2; d_gene: -; CDR3aa: CASSQREDYGYTF
j_gene: TRBJ2-1; v_gene: TRBV7-3; d_gene: -; CDR3aa: CASSLTSYNEQFF
j_gene: TRBJ2-1; v_gene: TRBV7-3; d_gene: TRBD2; CDR3aa: CASSPVGGGRAQFF
j_gene: TRBJ2-7; v_gene: TRBV7-2; d_gene: -; CDR3aa: CASSLGVEQYF
j_gene: TRBJ2-7; v_gene: TRBV5-4; d_gene: -; CDR3aa: CASSLALELPYEQYF
j_gene: TRBJ2-5; v_gene: TRBV5-4; d_gene: -; CDR3aa: CASSNGREETQYF
j_gene: TRBJ2-2; v_gene: TRBV7-7; d_gene: -; CDR3aa: CASSLSGTGELFF
j_gene: TRBJ2-5; v_gene: TRBV28; d_gene: TRBD1; CDR3aa: CASSTKGDRDEGTQYF
j_gene: TRBJ1-6; v_gene: TRBV6-5; d_gene: -; CDR3aa: CASSIRKIYNSPLHF
j_gene: TRBJ2-7; v_gene: TRBV6-1; d_gene: -; CDR3aa: CASSDNRVREQYF
j_gene: TRBJ2-5; v_gene: TRBV5-8; d_gene: TRBD1; CDR3aa: CASSSGQGAGETQYF
j_gene: TRBJ2-7; v_gene: TRBV2; d_gene: TRBD2; CDR3aa: CASKSGGSDYEQYF
j_gene: TRBJ2-3; v_gene: TRBV10-3; d_gene: TRBD2; CDR3aa: CAISEPGTSGAGTDTQYF
j_gene: TRBJ1-1; v_gene: TRBV28; d_gene: -; CDR3aa: CASSLSGANTEAFF
j_gene: TRBJ1-6; v_gene: TRBV6-4; d_gene: TRBD1; CDR3aa: CASSETGGGPLHF
j_gene: TRBJ2-2; v_gene: TRBV30; d_gene: -; CDR3aa: CAWRASGRRVTGELFF
j_gene: TRBJ2-1; v_gene: TRBV6-4; d_gene: TRBD2; CDR3aa: CASSDSLAGVHEQFF